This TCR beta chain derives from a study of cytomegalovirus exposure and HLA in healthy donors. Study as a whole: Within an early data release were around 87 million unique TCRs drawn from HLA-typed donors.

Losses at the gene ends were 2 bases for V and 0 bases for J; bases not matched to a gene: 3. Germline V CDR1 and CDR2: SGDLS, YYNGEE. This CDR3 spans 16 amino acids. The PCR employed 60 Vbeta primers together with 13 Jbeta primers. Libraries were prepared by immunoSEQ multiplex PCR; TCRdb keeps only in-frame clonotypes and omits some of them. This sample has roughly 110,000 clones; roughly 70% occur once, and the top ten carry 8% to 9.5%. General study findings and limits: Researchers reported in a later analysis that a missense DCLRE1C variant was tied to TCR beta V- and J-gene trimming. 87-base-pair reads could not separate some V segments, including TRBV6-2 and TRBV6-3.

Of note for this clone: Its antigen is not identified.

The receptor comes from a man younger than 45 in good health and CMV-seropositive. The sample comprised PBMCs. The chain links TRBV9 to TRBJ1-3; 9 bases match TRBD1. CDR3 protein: CASSVGQGFSGNTIYF. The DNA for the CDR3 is TGTGCCAGCAGCGTGGGACAGGGTTTCTCTGGAAACACCATATATTTT.